This entry lists 21 T cell receptor beta chains sequenced from one sample in a study of T cell responses to AZD1222 COVID-19 vaccine (dated by TCRdb to the early 2020s). The time point label for this specimen denotes: baseline before first vaccination. The library was produced with the immunoSEQ multiplex PCR assay. In TCRdb, the immuneACCESS table is reduced to in-frame sequences with V and J assigned. These tables do not hold every clone; where another copy was compared, an unresolved V gene accounts for under half, and the others remain unexplained. The sample includes some 120,000 clones, with approximately 94% observed a single time. Of the sample, about 3% is held by the ten largest clones. Sequenced here: peripheral blood, sampled on day 0 of AZD1222 vaccination. All receptors come from an adult in good health.

V and J are TRBV28 and TRBJ1-3; tentatively, D is TRBD1 (6 bases). The CDR3 spans 15 residues. The germline gives CDR1 MDHEN, CDR2 SYDVKM. V was cut by 6 bases and J by 9 bases, with 21 bases left in between. The CDR3 reads CASSNVGGGEGTIYF. CDR3 nucleotides: TGTGCCAGCAGCAATGTGGGAGGGGGTGAGGGCACCATATATTTT.

This chain's CDR3 is CASSDSTSGNNEQFF. The CDR3 DNA reads as TGTGCCAGCAGTGACTCGACTAGCGGGAACAATGAGCAGTTCTTC. The V gene is TRBV6-4, the J gene TRBJ2-1; 11 bases agree with TRBD2. CDR1 and CDR2 (germline): MRHNA, SNTAGT. V was clipped by 0 bases and J by 5 bases; unmatched bases: 0. CDR3 length: 15 residues.

The chain combines TRBV18 with TRBJ1-5; unclear D gene. Between the trimmed V and J ends, which lost 1 base and 1 base, there was a span of 5 bases. Germline V CDR1 and CDR2: KGHSH, LQKENI. This CDR3 region has 14 residues. The CDR3 DNA is TGTGCCAGCTCACCACTACCAAGCAATCAGCCCCAGCATTTT. It translates to CASSPLPSNQPQHF.

Only one count was recorded for this clone. The chain employs TRBV5-6 and TRBJ1-2; 9 bases match TRBD1. CDR1 and CDR2 (germline): SGHDT, YYEEEE. Trimming at V came to 4 bases and at J to 4 bases, leaving 8 bases not matched to a gene. This CDR3 is 15 amino acids long. The DNA of the CDR3 is TGTGCCAGCAGCCGACGGACAGGGGCCGGCTATGGCTACACCTTC. Translation: CASSRRTGAGYGYTF.

CDR3 coding DNA: TGTGCCAGCAGCTCGCCCACAGGGGTGGGGTATAATTCACCCCTCCACTTT. This sequence encodes CASSSPTGVGYNSPLHF. V usage is TRBV5-6 and J usage is TRBJ1-6, with 7 positions matching TRBD1. The germline V gene encodes CDR1 SGHDT and CDR2 YYEEEE. V shed 3 bases and J 4 bases; nucleotides not matched to a gene: 10. This CDR3 contains 17 residues.

This CDR3 reads CASSIYPGPLRDGYTF. As DNA, the CDR3 is TGTGCCAGTAGTATTTACCCAGGGCCCCTCCGGGATGGCTACACCTTC. This rearrangement joins TRBV19 to TRBJ1-2; possible D gene TRBD1, 5 bases. CDR3 length equals 16 residues. V was clipped by 3 bases and J by 6 bases, with 20 bases between them. Germline V gives CDR1 LNHDA, CDR2 SQIVND (reference sequence).

The rearrangement uses TRBV7-9 and TRBJ2-5; D is unclear. This CDR3 region has 15 residues. The germline CDR1 and CDR2 sequences are SEHNR and FQNEAQ (reference sequence). The germline V and J ends were trimmed by 4 bases and 7 bases, with 19 bases remaining between them. The CDR3 DNA reads TGTGCCAGCAGCTCCCAAAGTAGTGCCATAGGGACCCAGTACTTC. It codes for CASSSQSSAIGTQYF.

The J gene is TRBJ1-2, the V gene TRBV5-1; 8 bases line up with TRBD1. CDR1 is SGHRS and CDR2 is YFSETQ in the germline V gene. With V trimmed by 0 bases and J by 7 bases, 5 bases remained unmatched. This CDR3 contains 14 residues. CDR3 protein: CASSLERGTGGYTF. The CDR3 coding sequence is TGCGCCAGCAGCTTGGAAAGAGGGACAGGTGGCTACACCTTC.

V and J are TRBV27 and TRBJ2-5; D unclear. Trimming stripped 6 bases from V and 5 bases from J, with 13 bases between. CDR1 MNHEY and CDR2 SMNVEV come from the germline V gene (reference sequence). The CDR3 loop spans 13 amino acids. CDR3 in DNA: TGTGCCAGCAGCCCAAAATATGGGGAGACCCAGTACTTC. Amino acids: CASSPKYGETQYF.

The V and J genes are TRBV13 and TRBJ2-1; D is ambiguous. Germline CDR1 PRHDT, CDR2 FYEKMQ (reference sequence). This CDR3 contains 13 residues. V was cut by 5 bases and J by 8 bases, with 13 bases left in between. This CDR3 reads CASSLNQVYEQFF. As DNA, the CDR3 is TGTGCCAGCAGCCTCAACCAAGTCTATGAGCAGTTCTTC.

This clone came up a few times. The chain has TRBV7-8 and TRBJ2-2, with D perhaps being TRBD1 or TRBD2 (5 bases each). This CDR3 has 20 residues. Germline V gene data show CDR1 as SGHVS and CDR2 as FQNEAQ. Trimming stripped 3 bases from V and 0 bases from J, with 23 bases between. The CDR3 protein is CASSFPRDQKPPANTGELFF. CDR3 nucleotides: TGTGCCAGCAGCTTCCCGAGGGACCAAAAGCCCCCCGCGAACACCGGGGAGCTGTTTTTT.

The V call is TRBV28, the J call TRBJ1-2, with 7 bases aligning to TRBD1. CDR1 and CDR2 (germline): MDHEN, SYDVKM. This CDR3 spans 15 amino acids. The V segment lost 3 bases and the J segment 2 bases; nucleotides outside the gene matches: 6. CDR3 DNA sequence: TGTGCCAGCAGTTTCGTAACCAGGGGGAACTATGGCTACACCTTC. Its translation is CASSFVTRGNYGYTF.

The V and J genes are TRBV7-2 and TRBJ2-7; D ambiguous. The CDR3 is 13 amino acids. Germline V gene lookup returns CDR1 SGHTA and CDR2 FQGNSA. Trimming pared 8 bases from V and 1 base from J, leaving 12 bases between. The CDR3 nucleotides read TGTGCCAGCGCCCTCCAGTCGTCCTACGAGCAGTACTTC. Its protein product is CASALQSSYEQYF.

This clone was recorded at least ten times. The V call is TRBV5-6, the J call TRBJ1-1, with 9 positions matching TRBD1. This CDR3 has 14 amino acids. Per germline, CDR1 SGHDT and CDR2 YYEEEE. Trimming at V came to 1 base and at J to 6 bases, leaving 4 bases not matched to a gene. CDR3 sequence: CASSLRDRVPEAFF. Here the CDR3 DNA reads TGTGCCAGCAGCTTGAGGGACAGGGTCCCTGAAGCTTTCTTT.

This clone showed up just a few times. The CDR3 bases are TGTGCCAGCAGCTTAACAGGGACGATCGCCGAGGGGCAGTTCTTC. It encodes CASSLTGTIAEGQFF. The chain links TRBV7-3 to TRBJ2-1; D is possibly TRBD1 or TRBD2 (5 bases each). There are 15 residues in the CDR3. V lost 0 bases and J 12 bases, leaving 18 bases between the germline ends. CDR1 is SGHTA, CDR2 FQGTGA, per germline.

J is TRBJ1-2 and V is TRBV7-9; maybe TRBD1 (5 bases). Trimming removed 9 bases at V and 0 bases at J, with 14 bases between. CDR3 length equals 14 residues. Germline CDR1 SEHNR, CDR2 FQNEAQ (reference sequence). CDR3 sequence reads: CASGTGAANYGYTF. In DNA, the CDR3 is TGTGCCAGTGGTACAGGAGCCGCTAACTATGGCTACACCTTC.

The V gene is TRBV7-2, the J gene TRBJ1-2; no definite D call. The ends were cut back, 1 base at V and 2 bases at J, with 11 bases in the middle. Germline V gives CDR1 SGHTA, CDR2 FQGNSA. The CDR3 covers 15 residues. The CDR3 region is CASSLVRNLNYGYTF. CDR3 coding DNA: TGTGCCAGCAGCTTAGTCAGGAACCTAAACTATGGCTACACCTTC.

The chain uses TRBV7-2 and TRBJ1-4; D possibly corresponds to TRBD1 (5 bases). The CDR3 runs 15 residues. CDR1 is SGHTA, CDR2 FQGNSA, per germline. Trimming stripped 3 bases from V and 7 bases from J, with 15 bases between. The CDR3 reads CASSFTTGQGEKLFF. CDR3 bases: TGTGCCAGCAGCTTTACGACCGGTCAGGGTGAAAAACTGTTTTTT.

The rearrangement joins TRBV5-4 to TRBJ1-2; D possibly corresponds to TRBD1 (5 bases). The ends were cut back, 1 base at V and 2 bases at J, with 9 bases in the middle. The V gene's germline CDR1 is SGHNT and CDR2 YYREEE (reference sequence). This CDR3 has 14 residues. CDR3 coding DNA: TGTGCCAGCAGCTTGAAGCAGGGAAACTATGGCTACACCTTC. This encodes CASSLKQGNYGYTF. Full variable domain (missing parts from reference TRBV5-4 and TRBJ1-2): ETGVTQSPTHLIKTRGQQVTLRCSSQSGHNTVSWYQQALGQGPQFIFQYYREEENGRGNFPPRFSGLQFPNYSSELNVNALELDDSALYLCASSLKQGNYGYTFGSGTRLTVV.

This chain joins TRBV7-2 and TRBJ1-5; 7 bases agree with TRBD1. The germline CDR1 and CDR2 sequences are SGHTA and FQGNSA. The CDR3 has 14 amino acids. Unmatched junction bases numbered 3, after V lost 2 bases and J lost 5 bases. CDR3 sequence: CASSLSTGDQPQHF. CDR3 nucleotide sequence: TGTGCCAGCAGCTTAAGCACAGGGGATCAGCCCCAGCATTTT.

This rearrangement joins TRBV5-8 to TRBJ1-1; no clear D gene. The CDR3 is made up of 12 amino acids. Germline V gene lookup returns CDR1 SGHTS and CDR2 YDEGEE. V was cut by 4 bases and J by 4 bases, with 8 bases left in between. CDR3 in DNA: TGTGCCAGCAGCCGGCGGAGCACTGAAGCTTTCTTT. Encoded protein: CASSRRSTEAFF.